This T cell receptor (beta chain) was captured by sequencing in a study of shared clonotypes between healthy human individuals. Study in general: There were three CD4 naive, three CD4 memory, two CD8 naive and one CD8 memory plates per donor.

Assay: immunoSEQ multiplex PCR; the TCRdb copy retains only in-frame clones and omits some. The sample records 2 million to 3 million clones, 93% being singletons. Study results and limitations: In a few donors, roughly 5.2% of naive CD4 clonotypes appeared in common.

The V gene lost 2 bases and the J gene lost 2 bases, with 19 bases spanning the gap. Germline CDR1 and CDR2: MGHRA and YSYEKL. This CDR3 spans 18 amino acids. Concerning this clone itself: Its antigen is unknown.

The specimen sequenced was naive CD4+ T cells from PBMCs. Subset meaning: CD45RA+ positively selected. The gene calls are TRBV4-1 and TRBJ2-1; D might be TRBD2 (5 bases). This clonotype originated in a man aged 18-30 years in good health. Some clones in this sample may be carry-over from other donors' samples. CDR3 sequence reads: CASSQTPPSQRTYNEQFF. The CDR3 DNA reads as TGCGCCAGCAGCCAAACCCCGCCCAGTCAGCGGACCTACAATGAGCAGTTCTTC.